This T cell receptor beta chain was sequenced in a study of blood T cells in healthy people across ages. General observations from the study: Roughly linear declines in TCR beta diversity per million T cells occurred with age.

The CDR3 consists of 17 residues. Germline trimming cut 2 bases from V and 7 bases from J; bases unmatched to any gene: 16. The germline V gene has CDR1 SGHTA and CDR2 FQGNSA. A note on this clonotype: Its antigen is unidentified.

A sample-barcoded 5' primer and a J-beta primer mix were used in a second PCR of about 7 to 11 cycles. TCRdb reprocessed the 5' RACE reads with MiXCR, giving one entry per CDR3 protein. The sample holds more than 700,000 distinct CDR3 sequences, 35% to 60% seen once. The chain has TRBV7-2 and TRBJ2-5; 7 bases map to TRBD2. The sequencing input was blood. The source of this sequence is a man older than 75 in good health. This CDR3 is CASSLSRGGSGAGTQYF. In DNA, the CDR3 is TGTGCCAGCAGCTTATCCCGTGGCGGGAGTGGGGCAGGGACCCAGTACTTC.